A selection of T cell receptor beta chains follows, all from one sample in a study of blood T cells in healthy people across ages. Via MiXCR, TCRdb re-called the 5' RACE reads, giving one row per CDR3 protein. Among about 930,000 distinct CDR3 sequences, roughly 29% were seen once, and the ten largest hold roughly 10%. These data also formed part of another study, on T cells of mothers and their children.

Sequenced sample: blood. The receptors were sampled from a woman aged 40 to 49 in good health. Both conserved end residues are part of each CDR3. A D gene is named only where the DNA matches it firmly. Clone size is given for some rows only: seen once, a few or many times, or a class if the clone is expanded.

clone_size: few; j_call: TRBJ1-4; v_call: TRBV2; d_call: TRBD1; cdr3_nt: TGTGCCAGCAGTCTTCCCGGGACAGCTAATGAAAAACTGTTTTTT; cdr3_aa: CASSLPGTANEKLFF
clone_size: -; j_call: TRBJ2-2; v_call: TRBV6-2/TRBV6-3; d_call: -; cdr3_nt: TGTGCCAGCAGTCTGCACGGGGGAACCGGGGAGCTGTTTTTT; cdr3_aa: CASSLHGGTGELFF
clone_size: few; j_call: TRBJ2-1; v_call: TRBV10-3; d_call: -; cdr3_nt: TGTGCCATCAGTGAGTCGAACGGAGATTACAATGAGCAGTTCTTC; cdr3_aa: CAISESNGDYNEQFF
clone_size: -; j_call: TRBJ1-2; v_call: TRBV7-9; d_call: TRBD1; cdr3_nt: TGTGCCAGCAGGGATGGGACAGCAGATCTCTATGGCTACACCTTC; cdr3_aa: CASRDGTADLYGYTF
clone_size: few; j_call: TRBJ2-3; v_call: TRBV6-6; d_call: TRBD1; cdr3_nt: TGTGCCAGCAAAAGGGCGGAGACAGGGGTTCCAGATACGCAGTATTTT; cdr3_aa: CASKRAETGVPDTQYF
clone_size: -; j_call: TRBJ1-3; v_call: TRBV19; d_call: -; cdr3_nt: TGTGCCAGTAGAAATGTTGGGGGCTCTGGAAACACCATATATTTT; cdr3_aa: CASRNVGGSGNTIYF
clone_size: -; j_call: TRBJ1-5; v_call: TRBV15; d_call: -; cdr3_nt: TGTGCCACCAGCAGAGAAAAGGGACTGGGGCAGCGAATCTATAGCAATCAGCCCCAGCATTTT; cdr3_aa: CATSREKGLGQRIYSNQPQHF
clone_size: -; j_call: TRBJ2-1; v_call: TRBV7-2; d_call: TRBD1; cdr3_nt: TGTGCCAGCAGCTTCGACAGGGGTTCCCACGAGCAGTTCTTC; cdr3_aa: CASSFDRGSHEQFF
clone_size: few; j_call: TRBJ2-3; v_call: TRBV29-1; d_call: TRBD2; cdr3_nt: TGCAGCGCCAGGAAACTAGCGGGGTCTAGCACAGATACGCAGTATTTT; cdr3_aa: CSARKLAGSSTDTQYF
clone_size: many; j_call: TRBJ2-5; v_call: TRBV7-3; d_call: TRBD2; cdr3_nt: TGTGCCAGCAGCTCCTGGGGGGGGGAAGAGACCCAGTACTTC; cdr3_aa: CASSSWGGEETQYF
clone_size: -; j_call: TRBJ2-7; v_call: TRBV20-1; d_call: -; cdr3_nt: TGCAGTGCTCTAAACCGGGACACAGGCTCCTACGAGCAGTACTTC; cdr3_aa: CSALNRDTGSYEQYF
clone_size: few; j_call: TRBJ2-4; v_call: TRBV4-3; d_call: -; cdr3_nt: TGCGCCAGCAGCCAAGACTGGGGGGGCCAAGTCAAAAACATTCAGTACTTC; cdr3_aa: CASSQDWGGQVKNIQYF
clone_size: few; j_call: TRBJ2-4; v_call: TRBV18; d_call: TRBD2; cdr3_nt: TGTGCCAGCTCAACCGGGACTAGCGGGGGCCTAGCCAAAAACATTCAGTACTTC; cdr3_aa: CASSTGTSGGLAKNIQYF
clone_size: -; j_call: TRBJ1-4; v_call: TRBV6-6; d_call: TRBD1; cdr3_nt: TGTGCCAGCAGCCCCCTGGACAGGTTGGGAGGTGAAAAACTGTTTTTT; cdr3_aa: CASSPLDRLGGEKLFF
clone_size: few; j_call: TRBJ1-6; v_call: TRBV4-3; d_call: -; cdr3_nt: TGCGCCAGCAGCCAAGACACAAAACTCTCCTATAATTCACCCCTCCACTTT; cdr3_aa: CASSQDTKLSYNSPLHF
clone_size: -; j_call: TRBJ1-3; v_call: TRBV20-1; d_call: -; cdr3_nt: TGCAGTGCTAGGACGGGGATGACTGGAAACACCATATATTTT; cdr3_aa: CSARTGMTGNTIYF
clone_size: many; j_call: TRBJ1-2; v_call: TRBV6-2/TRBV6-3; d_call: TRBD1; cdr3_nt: TGTGCCAGCAGTATCCGGGACAGCTATGGCTACACCTTC; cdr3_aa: CASSIRDSYGYTF
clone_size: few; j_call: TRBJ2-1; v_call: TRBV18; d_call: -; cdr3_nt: TGTGCCAGCTCACCACCGACGTCCAATGAGCAGTTCTTC; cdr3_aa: CASSPPTSNEQFF
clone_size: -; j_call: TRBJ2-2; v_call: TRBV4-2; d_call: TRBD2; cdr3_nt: TGTCCCAGCAGCCACGGACTAGCGGCCGGGGAGCTGTTTTTT; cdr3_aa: CPSSHGLAAGELFF
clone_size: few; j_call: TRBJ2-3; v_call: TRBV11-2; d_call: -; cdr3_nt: TGTGCCAGTTTGAGACAGAGCACAGATACGCAGTATTTT; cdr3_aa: CASLRQSTDTQYF
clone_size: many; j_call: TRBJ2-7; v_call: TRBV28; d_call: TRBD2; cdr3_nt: TGTGCCAGCTCGGGGGGATTGAGGTACGAGCAGTACTTC; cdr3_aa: CASSGGLRYEQYF
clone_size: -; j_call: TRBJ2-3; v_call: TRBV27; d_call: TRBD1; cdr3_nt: TGTGCCACCCGAGGACAGGGGACAGATACGCAGTATTTT; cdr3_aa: CATRGQGTDTQYF
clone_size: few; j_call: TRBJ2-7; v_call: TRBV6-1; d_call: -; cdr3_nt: TGTGCCAGCAGTGATCCGGGGGCGGCCTCCTACGAGCAGTACTTC; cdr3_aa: CASSDPGAASYEQYF
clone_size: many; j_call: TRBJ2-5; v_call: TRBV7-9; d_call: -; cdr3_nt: TGTGCCAGCAGCTTAAGCCAGGGGGAGACCCAGTACTTC; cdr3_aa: CASSLSQGETQYF
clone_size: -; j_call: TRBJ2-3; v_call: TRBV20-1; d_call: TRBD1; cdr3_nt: TGCAGTGCTGGGGACAGCCTACCCACAGATACGCAGTATTTT; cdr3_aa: CSAGDSLPTDTQYF
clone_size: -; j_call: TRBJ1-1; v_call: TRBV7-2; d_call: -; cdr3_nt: TGTGCCAGCAGCTACGACAGCCTGAACACTGAAGCTTTCTTT; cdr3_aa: CASSYDSLNTEAFF
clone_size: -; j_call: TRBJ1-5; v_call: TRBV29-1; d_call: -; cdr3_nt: TGCAGCGTTGATCTGGCAGACAATAGCAATCAGCCCCAGCATTTT; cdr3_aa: CSVDLADNSNQPQHF
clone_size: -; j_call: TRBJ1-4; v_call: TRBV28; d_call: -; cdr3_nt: TGTGCCAGCACCACCGCGCGGCGTGAAAAACTGTTTTTT; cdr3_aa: CASTTARREKLFF
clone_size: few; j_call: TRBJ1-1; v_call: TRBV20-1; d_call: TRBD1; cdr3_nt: TGCAGTGCTAAGTCGAGAGGGGGCGCGACTGAAGCTTTCTTT; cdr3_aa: CSAKSRGGATEAFF
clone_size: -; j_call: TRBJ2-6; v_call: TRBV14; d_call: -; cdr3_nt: TGTGCCAGCAGCTGGAGGATGACCTCTGGGGCCAACGTCCTGACTTTC; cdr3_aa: CASSWRMTSGANVLTF
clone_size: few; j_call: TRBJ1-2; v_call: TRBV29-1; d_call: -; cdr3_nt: TGCAGCGTTGACACCCACTATGGCTACACCTTC; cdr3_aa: CSVDTHYGYTF
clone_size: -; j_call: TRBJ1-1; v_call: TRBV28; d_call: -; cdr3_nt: TGTGCCAGCAGGCAAAGGACGACGAAGATGAACACTGAAGCTTTCTTT; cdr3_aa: CASRQRTTKMNTEAFF
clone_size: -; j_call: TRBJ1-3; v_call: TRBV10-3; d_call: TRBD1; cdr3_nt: TGTGCCATCAGTGTCGGGACAGTCTCTGGAAACACCATATATTTT; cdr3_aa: CAISVGTVSGNTIYF
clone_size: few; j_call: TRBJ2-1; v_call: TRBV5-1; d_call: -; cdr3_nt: TGCGCCAGCACCCGCGAAGGGGGGATCTACAATGAGCAGTTCTTC; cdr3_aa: CASTREGGIYNEQFF
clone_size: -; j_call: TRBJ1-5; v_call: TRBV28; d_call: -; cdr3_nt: TGTGCCAGCAGTTTGGAGGTGTCTATGAGCAATCAGCCCCAGCATTTT; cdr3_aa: CASSLEVSMSNQPQHF
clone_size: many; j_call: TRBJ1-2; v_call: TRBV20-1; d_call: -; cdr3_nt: TGCAGTGCTAGGAAACGAGGAGGTCTGGAGGGCGGCTACACCTTC; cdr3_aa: CSARKRGGLEGGYTF
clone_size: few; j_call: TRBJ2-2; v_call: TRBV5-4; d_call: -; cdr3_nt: TGTGCCAGCAGCCCCAAGGGGGGGAACACCGGGGAGCTGTTTTTT; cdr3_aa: CASSPKGGNTGELFF
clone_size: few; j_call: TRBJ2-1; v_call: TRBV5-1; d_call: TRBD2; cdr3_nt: TGCGCCAGCAGCTTGGGGCTGACTAGCGGGGTCCGCTCCTACAATGAGCAGTTCTTC; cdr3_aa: CASSLGLTSGVRSYNEQFF
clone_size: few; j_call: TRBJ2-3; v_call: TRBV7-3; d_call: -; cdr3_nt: TGTGCCAGCAGCTTAGGGCCCCACACAGATACGCAGTATTTT; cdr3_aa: CASSLGPHTDTQYF
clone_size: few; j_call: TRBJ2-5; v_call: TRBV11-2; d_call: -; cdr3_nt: TGTGCCAGCAGCTCATTAGTGGAGTCGGGGACCCAGTACTTC; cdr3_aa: CASSSLVESGTQYF
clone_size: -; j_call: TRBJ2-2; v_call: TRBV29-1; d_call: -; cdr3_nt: TGCAGCCTCCAGGACATATACACCGGGGAGCTGTTTTTT; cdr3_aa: CSLQDIYTGELFF
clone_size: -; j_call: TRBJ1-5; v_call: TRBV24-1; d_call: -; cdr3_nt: TGTGCCACCAGTGAGTCGACAGGAAACAATCAGCCCCAGCATTTT; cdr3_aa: CATSESTGNNQPQHF
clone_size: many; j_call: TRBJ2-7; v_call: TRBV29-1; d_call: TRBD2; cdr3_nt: TGCAGCGTTGGACTAGCGGGGGGGCAATCCTACGAGCAGTACTTC; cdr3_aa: CSVGLAGGQSYEQYF
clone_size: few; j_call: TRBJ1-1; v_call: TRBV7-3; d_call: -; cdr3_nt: TGTGCCAGCAGCCCCCTGGGGGGGGTTGACACTGAAGCTTTCTTT; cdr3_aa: CASSPLGGVDTEAFF
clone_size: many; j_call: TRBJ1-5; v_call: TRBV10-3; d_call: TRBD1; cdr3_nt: TGTGCCATCAGTGAGACAGGGGATGGCAATCAGCCCCAGCATTTT; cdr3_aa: CAISETGDGNQPQHF
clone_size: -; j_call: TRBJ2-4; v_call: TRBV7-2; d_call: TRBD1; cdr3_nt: TGTGCCAGCAGTGAACAGGACAGGGTAGCCAAAAACATTCAGTACTTC; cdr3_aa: CASSEQDRVAKNIQYF
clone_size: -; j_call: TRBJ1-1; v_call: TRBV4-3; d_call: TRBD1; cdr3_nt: TGCGCCAGCAGCCAAGGGGGGACAGAGAACACTGAAGCTTTCTTT; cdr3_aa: CASSQGGTENTEAFF
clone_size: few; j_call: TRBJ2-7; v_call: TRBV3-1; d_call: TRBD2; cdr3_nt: TGTGCCAGCAGCCAAGAAAGGCGGGGGGTTACTACCCCACTCTACGAGCAGTACTTC; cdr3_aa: CASSQERRGVTTPLYEQYF
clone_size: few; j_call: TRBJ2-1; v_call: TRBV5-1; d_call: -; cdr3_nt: TGCGCCAGCAGCTTGGGATATAGAAACAATGAGCAGTTCTTC; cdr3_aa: CASSLGYRNNEQFF
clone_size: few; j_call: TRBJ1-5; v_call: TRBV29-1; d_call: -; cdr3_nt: TGCAGCGTTGAAGATGAACAGGAGGGAAAGCCCCAGCATTTT; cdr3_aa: CSVEDEQEGKPQHF
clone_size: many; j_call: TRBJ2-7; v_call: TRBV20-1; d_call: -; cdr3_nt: TGCAGTGCTAGAGATGATAGTCTATATCCCTACGAGCAGTACTTC; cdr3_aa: CSARDDSLYPYEQYF